One and the same sample provided the 20 T cell receptor beta chains below, sequenced in a study of blood T cell repertoires in COVID-19 (dated by TCRdb to the early 2020s). The library relied on the immunoSEQ multiplex PCR assay. TCRdb took over this immuneACCESS table, retaining in-frame rearrangements with V and J assigned. Such tables are incomplete; in checked studies, under half of the missing clones stem from an unresolved V gene, and the remainder is unexplained. The table for this sample lists about 270,000 clones; under 90% of them were counted only once. The ten largest make up 3.1% of the sample. Sample: peripheral blood. The receptors were gathered from a woman aged 18 to 35 with acute or convalescent COVID-19.

The chain couples TRBV18 to TRBJ2-5, with 10 nucleotides matching TRBD2. From germline, CDR1 is KGHSH and CDR2 LQKENI. This CDR3 is built from 19 residues. The ends lost 0 bases at V and 5 bases at J; junction bases unmatched: 15. The DNA for the CDR3 is TGTGCCAGCTCACCACCGTCGGCACTAGCGGGGAGTGGGATTGAGACCCAGTACTTC. The encoded protein is CASSPPSALAGSGIETQYF.

The chain employs TRBV18 and TRBJ1-3; 7 bases match TRBD1. The V gene end was trimmed by 3 bases and the J gene end by 7 bases; junction bases not matched to a gene: 6. Germline V gene data show CDR1 as KGHSH and CDR2 as LQKENI. The CDR3 covers 14 residues. CDR3: CASSPPGQMNTIYF. The DNA of the CDR3 is TGTGCCAGCTCACCCCCGGGACAGATGAACACCATATATTTT.

The V gene is TRBV11-2, the J gene TRBJ2-1, with 8 bases fitting TRBD2. The CDR3 runs 16 residues. J lost 6 bases, V lost 6 bases, and 13 bases had no gene match. Per germline, CDR1 SGHAT and CDR2 FQNNGV. As DNA, the CDR3 is TGTGCCAGCAGGTTACCGGAGGGACTAGTGACCAATGAGCAGTTCTTC. Its protein is CASRLPEGLVTNEQFF.

The gene calls are TRBV7-2 and TRBJ2-1; 11 bases match TRBD2. CDR1 and CDR2 (germline): SGHTA, FQGNSA. Trimming at V came to 5 bases and at J to 3 bases, leaving 12 bases not matched to a gene. The CDR3 contains 18 residues. The CDR3 sequence is CASSPKGSGRAVYNEQFF. In nucleotides, the CDR3 is TGTGCCAGCAGCCCGAAGGGTAGCGGGAGGGCCGTCTACAATGAGCAGTTCTTC.

The CDR3 nucleotides read TGTGCCAGCACTAGCGGGAGCTACGAGCAGTACTTC. It is translated as CASTSGSYEQYF. This rearrangement joins TRBV28 to TRBJ2-7, with 10 bases matching TRBD2. The CDR3 covers 12 residues. Trimming cost V 7 bases and J 3 bases; bases outside gene matches: 0. Looked up from germline, CDR1 is MDHEN and CDR2 is SYDVKM.

The chain carries TRBV9 and TRBJ2-1; weak D call: TRBD1 (5 bases). Trimming took 3 bases from V and 3 from J, leaving 16 bases between them. The germline gives CDR1 SGDLS, CDR2 YYNGEE. CDR3 length equals 16 residues. CDR3 in amino acids: CASSAITGQVYNEQFF. The CDR3 DNA reads TGTGCCAGCAGCGCGATCACCGGACAAGTCTACAATGAGCAGTTCTTC.

The chain has TRBV10-2 and TRBJ2-4, with 9 bases matching TRBD2. The germline V gene encodes CDR1 WSHSY and CDR2 SAAADI. The CDR3 consists of 18 residues. V dropped 3 bases and J dropped 1; count of bases not matched to a gene: 10. The CDR3 nucleotides are TGCGCCAGCAGTGAAAGGGTAGCGGGAGATATGGCCAAAAACATTCAGTACTTC. Translated, it gives CASSERVAGDMAKNIQYF.

V and J are TRBV5-1 and TRBJ1-4, with 10 bases that match TRBD1. Germline V gives CDR1 SGHRS, CDR2 YFSETQ. This CDR3 region has 15 residues. V was pared by 1 base and J by 6 bases, with 3 bases of the junction left unmatched. The CDR3 nucleotides read TGCGCCAGCAGCTTGCGAGGGACAGGGGATGAAAAACTGTTTTTT. Its translation: CASSLRGTGDEKLFF.

The gene calls are TRBV30 and TRBJ1-2; 8 nucleotides agree with TRBD1. Germline CDR1 and CDR2: GTSNPN and SVGIG (reference sequence). The CDR3 has 13 residues. Trimming at V came to 3 bases and at J to 7 bases, leaving 7 bases not matched to a gene. The CDR3 loop reads CAWRDRDFSGYTF. For the CDR3, the DNA is TGTGCCTGGAGGGACAGGGATTTTTCTGGCTACACCTTC.

The V gene is TRBV2, the J gene TRBJ2-1; the D gene is possibly TRBD2 (7 bases). CDR1 is SNHLY, CDR2 FYNNEI, per germline. The CDR3 is 14 residues long. With 7 bases removed from V and 12 bases from J, the gap between germline ends came to 22 bases. CDR3 amino acids: CASTRRSGGYGQFF. The CDR3 DNA reads TGTGCCAGCACCCGGAGGTCGGGGGGCTACGGGCAGTTCTTC. Together with reference TRBV2 and TRBJ2-1, the CDR3 gives the full variable domain: EPEVTQTPSHQVTQMGQEVILRCVPISNHLYFYWYRQILGQKVEFLVSFYNNEISEKSEIFDDQFSVERPDGSNFTLKIRSTKLEDSAMYFCASTRRSGGYGQFFGPGTRLTVL.

V gene TRBV18 combines with J gene TRBJ1-6; D remains unclear. Germline assignment: CDR1 KGHSH and CDR2 LQKENI. The CDR3 totals 14 residues. Trimming took off 3 bases at V and 6 bases at J, with 9 bases between the two ends. The CDR3 loop is CASSPDSLNSPLHF. The CDR3 bases are TGTGCCAGCTCACCGGACTCCCTTAATTCACCCCTCCACTTT.

The chain is built from TRBV19 and TRBJ2-3; D gene ambiguous. Trimming removed 5 bases at V and 0 bases at J, with 18 bases between. CDR3 length: 17 residues. CDR1 and CDR2 from the germline V gene are LNHDA and SQIVND (reference sequence). The CDR3 loop reads CASSPRSSSLSTDTQYF. CDR3 DNA sequence: TGTGCCAGTAGTCCTCGCTCGAGTTCTCTTAGCACAGATACGCAGTATTTT. Full variable domain (missing parts from reference TRBV19 and TRBJ2-3): DGGITQSPKYLFRKEGQNVTLSCEQNLNHDAMYWYRQDPGQGLRLIYYSQIVNDFQKGDIAEGYSVSREKKESFPLTVTSAQKNPTAFYLCASSPRSSSLSTDTQYFGPGTRLTVL.

Turning to this clone: One end of the junction fails to match germline, which may point to a read error. V usage is TRBV6-1 and J usage is TRBJ2-1; 14 nucleotides agree with TRBD2. Germline V lookup: CDR1 MNHNS, CDR2 SASEGT. The CDR3 has 20 amino acids. The CDR3 is CASSQAGHGTSGSSYNEQFF. The CDR3 coding sequence is TGTGCCAGCAGTCAAGCGGGACACGGGACTAGCGGGAGTTCCTACAATGAGCAGTTCTTC.

The J gene is TRBJ2-1, the V gene TRBV28, with 7 bases lining up with TRBD2. With V trimmed by 5 bases and J by 5 bases, 9 bases remained unmatched. Germline CDR1 is MDHEN and CDR2 is SYDVKM. There are 15 residues in the CDR3. CDR3 sequence: CASSGSGKAHNEQFF. The CDR3 nucleotides read TGTGCCAGCAGTGGGAGCGGGAAGGCCCACAATGAGCAGTTCTTC.

V and J are TRBV4-3 and TRBJ1-4; TRBD1 is a possible D gene (5 bases). CDR3 length equals 13 residues. Trimming stripped 10 bases from V and 4 bases from J, with 13 bases between. Germline loops: CDR1 LGHNA, CDR2 YSLEER. The CDR3 region is CATAGGFNEKLFF. For the CDR3, the DNA is TGCGCCACCGCGGGGGGATTTAATGAAAAACTGTTTTTT.

The chain combines TRBV28 with TRBJ1-5; possibly TRBD1 for D (6 bases). CDR3 size: 16 residues. The V gene lost 6 bases and the J gene lost 2 bases, with 17 bases spanning the gap. CDR1 is MDHEN and CDR2 is SYDVKM in the germline V gene. This CDR3 reads CASRENRVRGNQPQHF. CDR3 DNA: TGTGCCAGCAGGGAGAACAGGGTTCGAGGCAATCAGCCCCAGCATTTT.

The chain links TRBV5-5 to TRBJ1-1; 9 nucleotides match TRBD1. There are 16 residues in the CDR3. Germline trimming cut 0 bases from V and 7 bases from J; bases unmatched to any gene: 10. Germline assignment: CDR1 SGHKS and CDR2 YYEKEE (reference sequence). CDR3: CASSLEQGARIGEAFF. The CDR3 nucleotides read TGTGCCAGCAGCTTGGAACAGGGGGCACGCATAGGTGAAGCTTTCTTT.

V usage is TRBV7-2 and J usage is TRBJ2-1, with a possible D match to TRBD1 (6 bases). Germline assignment: CDR1 SGHTA and CDR2 FQGNSA. The V end was cut by 5 bases, the J end by 4 bases, with 15 bases between. This CDR3 comprises 15 residues. The CDR3 region is CASSQVGTTYNEQFF. The CDR3 nucleotides read TGTGCCAGCAGCCAGGTCGGGACAACTTACAATGAGCAGTTCTTC.

The chain has TRBV4-3 and TRBJ2-7; 12 nucleotides line up with TRBD2. This CDR3 region has 17 residues. Germline V gene sequence: CDR1 LGHNA, CDR2 YSLEER. Trimming took 3 bases from V and 2 from J; bases not matched to a gene: 8. CDR3 nucleotides: TGCGCCAGCAGCCAGGTACTAGCGGGAGGACGAACCTACGAGCAGTACTTC. Translated, it gives CASSQVLAGGRTYEQYF.

This clone was counted a single time. The chain employs TRBV6-5 and TRBJ1-2; TRBD1 is a possible D gene (5 bases). CDR1 is MNHEY, CDR2 SVGAGI, per germline. Trimming shortened V by 2 bases and J by 3 bases, and 13 bases separated the two germline ends. CDR3 size: 15 residues. The CDR3 spells CASSYPEGADYGYTF. The DNA of the CDR3 is TGTGCCAGCAGTTACCCCGAAGGGGCAGACTATGGCTACACCTTC.